This is a list of T cell receptor beta chains from one sample in a study of blood T cell repertoires in COVID-19. This table comes from immunoSEQ multiplex PCR, and its TCRdb copy is limited to in-frame clones, with some not included. Of fewer than 250,000 clones in the sample, almost 85% were seen once. Material for sequencing was peripheral blood. The receptors were sampled from a man between 45 and 60 years old with acute or convalescent COVID-19. CDR3s include the opening cysteine and the closing phenylalanine or tryptophan. Each record gives: J gene, clone size, D gene, V gene, CDR3 protein, CDR3 DNA. D genes are given only for firm matches. Size is stated for part of the rows, as once, few or many counts, or as a class when the clone is expanded.

j_call: TRBJ2-3; clone_size: -; d_call: -; v_call: TRBV28; cdr3_aa: CASSSGGMEGTDTQYF; cdr3_nt: TGTGCCAGCAGTAGTGGAGGGATGGAGGGCACAGATACGCAGTATTTT
j_call: TRBJ1-3; clone_size: few; d_call: -; v_call: TRBV11-2; cdr3_aa: CASSSSGRPPGNTIYF; cdr3_nt: TGTGCCAGCAGCTCATCGGGAAGGCCCCCCGGGAACACCATATATTTT
j_call: TRBJ2-3; clone_size: few; d_call: -; v_call: TRBV7-2; cdr3_aa: CASSLVTISTDTQYF; cdr3_nt: TGTGCCAGCAGCTTAGTGACTATCAGCACAGATACGCAGTATTTT
j_call: TRBJ2-3; clone_size: -; d_call: TRBD1; v_call: TRBV2; cdr3_aa: CAAGQGRTDTQYF; cdr3_nt: TGTGCCGCAGGACAGGGCCGCACAGATACGCAGTATTTT
j_call: TRBJ1-1; clone_size: -; d_call: TRBD1; v_call: TRBV9; cdr3_aa: CASSVTGGSNTEAFF; cdr3_nt: TGTGCCAGCAGCGTAACAGGGGGCTCGAACACTGAAGCTTTCTTT
j_call: TRBJ2-7; clone_size: -; d_call: -; v_call: TRBV29-1; cdr3_aa: CSVVGRAYEQYF; cdr3_nt: TGCAGCGTTGTGGGCAGAGCCTACGAGCAGTACTTC
j_call: TRBJ1-2; clone_size: -; d_call: TRBD1; v_call: TRBV5-8; cdr3_aa: CASSLNGQGYFF; cdr3_nt: TGTGCCAGCAGCTTGAACGGACAGGGGTATTTCTTC
j_call: TRBJ2-5; clone_size: -; d_call: TRBD1; v_call: TRBV5-1; cdr3_aa: CASRRDSPQEAQYF; cdr3_nt: TGCGCCAGCAGAAGGGACAGCCCCCAAGAGGCCCAGTACTTC
j_call: TRBJ2-1; clone_size: -; d_call: TRBD2; v_call: TRBV6-5; cdr3_aa: CASRVAGGLSEQFF; cdr3_nt: TGTGCCAGCAGGGTAGCGGGGGGGCTCTCTGAGCAGTTCTTC
j_call: TRBJ2-3; clone_size: -; d_call: TRBD1; v_call: TRBV5-5; cdr3_aa: CASSLGVGQPPTDTQYF; cdr3_nt: TGTGCCAGCAGCTTGGGGGTGGGACAGCCCCCCACAGATACGCAGTATTTT
j_call: TRBJ1-1; clone_size: -; d_call: -; v_call: TRBV10-3; cdr3_aa: CAISGTVNTEAFF; cdr3_nt: TGTGCCATCAGTGGGACAGTGAACACTGAAGCTTTCTTT
j_call: TRBJ2-3; clone_size: -; d_call: -; v_call: TRBV18; cdr3_aa: CASSPRGKDTQYF; cdr3_nt: TGTGCCAGCTCACCGCGGGGTAAAGATACGCAGTATTTT
j_call: TRBJ2-5; clone_size: -; d_call: TRBD2; v_call: TRBV11-2; cdr3_aa: CASSQIRGKRGDKETQYF; cdr3_nt: TGTGCCAGCAGCCAAATTAGGGGCAAGCGGGGGGACAAAGAGACCCAGTACTTC
j_call: TRBJ2-1; clone_size: -; d_call: TRBD2; v_call: TRBV4-1; cdr3_aa: CASSRGSGGANNEQFF; cdr3_nt: TGCGCCAGCAGCCGAGGGAGCGGGGGGGCCAACAATGAGCAGTTCTTC
j_call: TRBJ1-5; clone_size: -; d_call: -; v_call: TRBV7-9; cdr3_aa: CASSSEGGNQPQHF; cdr3_nt: TGTGCCAGCAGCTCAGAGGGAGGCAATCAGCCCCAGCATTTT
j_call: TRBJ1-2; clone_size: -; d_call: -; v_call: TRBV10-1; cdr3_aa: CASSEYRVSGYTF; cdr3_nt: TGCGCCAGCAGTGAGTACAGGGTGTCTGGCTACACCTTC
j_call: TRBJ2-7; clone_size: -; d_call: -; v_call: TRBV15; cdr3_aa: CATSRDRYEQYF; cdr3_nt: TGTGCCACCAGCAGAGATCGGTACGAGCAGTACTTC